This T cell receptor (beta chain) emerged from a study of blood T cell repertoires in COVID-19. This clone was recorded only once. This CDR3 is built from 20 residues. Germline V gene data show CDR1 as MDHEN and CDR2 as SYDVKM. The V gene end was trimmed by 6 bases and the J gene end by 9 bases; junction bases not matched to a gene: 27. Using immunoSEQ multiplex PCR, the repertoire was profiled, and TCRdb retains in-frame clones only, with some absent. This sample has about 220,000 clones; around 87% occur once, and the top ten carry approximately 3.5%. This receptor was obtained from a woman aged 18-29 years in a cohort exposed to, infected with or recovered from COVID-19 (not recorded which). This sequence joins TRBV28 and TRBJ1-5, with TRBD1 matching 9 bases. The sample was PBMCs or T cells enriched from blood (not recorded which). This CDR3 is CASSPGTGRTWGRWGPPQHF. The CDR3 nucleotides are TGTGCCAGCAGCCCAGGGACAGGGAGAACTTGGGGGCGGTGGGGGCCGCCCCAGCATTTT.